The next 14 T cell receptor beta chains were all read from a single sample in a study of T cells in localized non-small cell lung cancer (dated by TCRdb to 2019 to 2021). Library construction relied on the immunoSEQ multiplex PCR assay. This is the immuneACCESS table as TCRdb keeps it, with only in-frame sequences that have V and J called. A part of the clones is gone; compared with another copy, unresolved V genes explain less than half, and the rest is unexplained. The table for this sample lists roughly 58,000 clones; around 81% of them were counted only once. Just over 4.5% of the sample is in the top ten clones. This specimen consisted of PBMCs, obtained before any cancer treatment. The receptors derive from a man between 35 and 75 years old with stage II lung adenocarcinoma.

The chain links TRBV15 to TRBJ2-7, with D possibly being TRBD2 (6 bases). Germline values: CDR1 LNHNV, CDR2 YYDKDF (reference sequence). There are 17 residues in the CDR3. V was cut by 0 bases and J by 4 bases, with 19 bases left in between. The CDR3 protein is CATSRDLLSGVAYEQYF. The CDR3 coding sequence is TGTGCCACCAGCAGAGATCTTCTTAGCGGCGTCGCGTACGAGCAGTACTTC.

The genes are TRBV30 and TRBJ1-5; D gene unclear. The germline V gene encodes CDR1 GTSNPN and CDR2 SVGIG (reference sequence). Trimming shortened V by 5 bases and J by 4 bases, and 12 bases separated the two germline ends. This CDR3 has 13 amino acids. The CDR3 DNA reads TGTGCCTGGGAGGTCGGTGGGAATCAGCCCCAGCATTTT. Translating gives CAWEVGGNQPQHF.

The rearrangement links TRBV5-5 to TRBJ2-7, with 9 bases that match TRBD1. V was clipped by 4 bases and J by 3 bases; unmatched bases: 5. Germline CDR1 and CDR2: SGHKS and YYEKEE (reference sequence). CDR3 length: 14 amino acids. CDR3 in DNA: TGTGCCAGCAGCCACGGACAGGGGTTCTACGAGCAGTACTTC. Translating it yields CASSHGQGFYEQYF.

The chain recombines TRBV5-6 with TRBJ2-1; a possible D gene is TRBD1 (6 bases). Germline values: CDR1 SGHDT, CDR2 YYEEEE. Trimming stripped 2 bases from V and 14 bases from J, with 14 bases between. The CDR3 is 12 residues long. Here the CDR3 DNA reads TGTGCCAGCAGCTTACAGGGCTATGATAAGTTCTTC. Protein: CASSLQGYDKFF.

V is TRBV7-2 and J is TRBJ1-2; D possibly corresponds to TRBD1 (5 bases). The CDR3 sequence is 17 residues long. Per the germline V gene, CDR1 is SGHTA and CDR2 is FQGNSA. V lost 0 bases and J 3 bases, leaving 17 bases between the germline ends. In nucleotides, the CDR3 is TGTGCCAGCAGCTTAGCGGCCAGCCAGGGAGGCCACTATGGCTACACCTTC. Encoded protein: CASSLAASQGGHYGYTF.

The chain couples TRBV5-1 to TRBJ1-2; 8 positions agree with TRBD1. The J segment lost 4 bases and the V segment lost 4 bases, leaving 3 bases of the junction unmatched. Germline lookup yields CDR1 SGHRS and CDR2 YFSETQ. The CDR3 runs 13 residues. The CDR3: CASSGTGGYGYTF. The CDR3 DNA follows: TGCGCCAGCAGCGGGACAGGCGGCTATGGCTACACCTTC.

V and J are TRBV4-2 and TRBJ2-7; TRBD1 is a possible D gene (6 bases). The V end was cut by 0 bases, the J end by 3 bases, with 9 bases between. Per germline, CDR1 LGHNA and CDR2 YNFKEQ. There are 14 residues in the CDR3. The CDR3 coding sequence is TGTGCCAGCAGCCAAGACCCACAGGGCTACGAGCAGTACTTC. This gives the protein CASSQDPQGYEQYF.

This rearrangement joins TRBV7-3 to TRBJ2-1; possibly TRBD1 for D (6 bases). The germline V and J ends were trimmed by 0 bases and 6 bases, with 12 bases remaining between them. The CDR3 has 15 residues. Germline CDR1 is SGHTA and CDR2 is FQGTGA. The CDR3 is CASSLTITGINEQFF. The CDR3 DNA sequence: TGTGCCAGCAGCTTAACCATCACAGGGATCAATGAGCAGTTCTTC.

The chain employs TRBV7-2 and TRBJ2-5; the D is unclear. Trimming removed 3 bases at V and 0 bases at J, with 14 bases between. CDR1 is SGHTA and CDR2 is FQGNSA in the germline V gene. The CDR3 extends over 16 amino acids. The CDR3 bases are TGTGCCAGCAGCTTTTCGGCAGCCGCTCACCAAGAGACCCAGTACTTC. Its translation is CASSFSAAAHQETQYF.

The chain couples TRBV11-3 to TRBJ1-4, with a possible D match to TRBD1 (6 bases). Trimming removed 2 bases from V and 0 bases from J, with 10 bases in between. The CDR3 runs 16 residues. CDR1 is SGHNT, CDR2 YENEEA, per germline. The CDR3 coding sequence is TGTGCCAGCAGCTTAAGAGGGGGGCCAACTAATGAAAAACTGTTTTTT. Encoded protein: CASSLRGGPTNEKLFF.

This chain connects TRBV6-5 to TRBJ2-7, with 7 nucleotides matching TRBD1. This CDR3 is built from 14 residues. Per germline, CDR1 MNHEY and CDR2 SVGAGI. V shed 4 bases and J 2 bases; nucleotides not matched to a gene: 5. The CDR3 region is CASSWDRTTYEQYF. CDR3 DNA: TGTGCCAGCAGTTGGGACAGAACGACCTACGAGCAGTACTTC.

In its sample, this clone was seen once. The chain uses TRBV29-1 and TRBJ2-2, with unresolved D. Trimming stripped 1 base from V and 1 base from J, with 4 bases between. CDR3 size: 13 residues. Germline CDR1 SQVTM, CDR2 ANQGSEA. CDR3 bases: TGCAGCGTTGAAGCACAGAACACCGGGGAGCTGTTTTTT. Translated, it gives CSVEAQNTGELFF.

The V gene is TRBV6-5, the J gene TRBJ1-2; 12 bases line up with TRBD1. Trimming removed 2 bases from V and 8 bases from J; junction bases left unmatched: 6. Germline V gene sequence: CDR1 MNHEY, CDR2 SVGAGI. The CDR3 length is 15 residues. The CDR3 DNA is TGTGCCAGCAGTTACCAGGGACAGGGGGCGCTGGGCTACACCTTC. This sequence encodes CASSYQGQGALGYTF.

This clone was detected once. The chain is built from TRBV11-3 and TRBJ2-5; 7 bases map to TRBD2. CDR3 length equals 13 residues. With V trimmed by 5 bases and J by 2 bases, 2 bases remained unmatched. Per germline, CDR1 SGHNT and CDR2 YENEEA. In DNA, the CDR3 is TGTGCCAGCAGCGCAGCGGGGCAAGAGACCCAGTACTTC. Amino acids: CASSAAGQETQYF. The variable domain in full, with the rest retrieved from reference TRBV11-3 and TRBJ2-5, is EAGVVQSPRYKIIEKKQPVAFWCNPISGHNTLYWYLQNLGQGPELLIRYENEEAVDDSQLPKDRFSAERLKGVDSTLKIQPAELGDSAVYLCASSAAGQETQYFGPGTRLLVL.